The TCR beta chain described here comes from a study of blood T cell repertoires in COVID-19. For the study at large: Nucleic acid was either cDNA or gDNA, and it came from T cells, B-cell-depleted T cells, or PBMCs.

The CDR3 length is 13 residues. Trimming took 9 bases from V and 1 from J; bases not matched to a gene: 2. CDR1 is LNHDA and CDR2 is SQIVND in the germline V gene (reference sequence). In the authors' workflow: Nucleated cell number was recorded as an estimate derived from reference gene primer amplification. Profiling relied on immunoSEQ multiplex PCR, and the TCRdb table lists in-frame clones only, not all of them. That table gives V, J and clone size, and the DNA gave D and trimming. This sample yields approximately 75,000 clones, of which about four fifths are seen a single time; 8.5% to 10% belongs to the top ten. Turning to this clone: Other DNA sequences within the sample encode an identical CDR3.

J is TRBJ2-3 and V is TRBV19; 9 positions match TRBD1. The sequence derives from an elderly woman with acute or convalescent COVID-19. The sequenced material came from peripheral blood. The CDR3 nucleotides are TGTGCCAGCCGGGACAGGGGCACAGATACGCAGTATTTT. Its protein product is CASRDRGTDTQYF.